The subject of this entry is one T cell receptor (beta chain). Its antigen is unidentified. Using immunoSEQ multiplex PCR, the repertoire was profiled, and TCRdb retains in-frame clones only, with some absent. This sample carries fewer than 45,000 clones, 65% to 80% of them seen once, and the ten largest clones take under 20%. These data belong to a study of OX40 agonist ivuxolimab in advanced cancers. Study overall: Anti-PD-1, anti-PD-L1 or anti-CTLA-4 therapy given earlier was allowed, and 40% had some. Among those treated, three patients had partial responses, one with hepatocellular carcinoma and two with cutaneous melanoma.

Notes on the study in general: Low normalized clonal expansion also occurred in some nonresponding patients. There were, on average, more expanded clones in CD8+ T cells than in CD4+.

Sequencing used CD4+ or CD8+ T cells sorted from blood, obtained in a trial of the OX40 agonist ivuxolimab. The sequence derives from an adult with an advanced solid tumor such as melanoma, head and neck, liver or kidney cancer.

As DNA, the CDR3 is TGCAGCGTTGACGACGCTGCGGGGACCCAGTACTTC. Protein: CSVDDAAGTQYF. The chain couples TRBV29-1 to TRBJ2-5, with a possible D match to TRBD2 (5 bases). Germline V lookup: CDR1 SQVTM, CDR2 ANQGSEA. The V end was cut by 3 bases, the J end by 7 bases, with 12 bases between. There are 12 residues in the CDR3.